The clone carrying this TCR beta chain was seen a handful of times. The data originate from a study of blood T cell repertoires in COVID-19. Study context: Some COVID-19 samples were acute and others convalescent; all came from the United States, Italy and Spain. Sources were T cells, B-cell-depleted T cells, or PBMCs; the material itself was cDNA or gDNA.

Authors' data handling: The authors estimated nucleated cell counts from reference gene primer amplification. Repertoires were generated with immunoSEQ multiplex PCR, while TCRdb's copy carries only in-frame clones and drops some. That table furnishes V, J and clone size, whereas the DNA furnished D and trimming. The sample records about 410,000 clones, 80% to 90% being singletons. V was pared by 0 bases and J by 5 bases, with 20 bases between. The CDR3 covers 17 residues. In germline, CDR1 is SGHTA, CDR2 FQGNSA. This sequence joins TRBV7-2 and TRBJ2-7, with no clear D. The sample consisted of peripheral blood. The sequence came from a woman in her thirties with active or convalescent COVID-19. Here the CDR3 reads CASSLAPSVAAYDEQYF. For the CDR3, the DNA is TGTGCCAGCAGCTTAGCTCCGTCGGTAGCAGCCTACGACGAGCAGTACTTC.